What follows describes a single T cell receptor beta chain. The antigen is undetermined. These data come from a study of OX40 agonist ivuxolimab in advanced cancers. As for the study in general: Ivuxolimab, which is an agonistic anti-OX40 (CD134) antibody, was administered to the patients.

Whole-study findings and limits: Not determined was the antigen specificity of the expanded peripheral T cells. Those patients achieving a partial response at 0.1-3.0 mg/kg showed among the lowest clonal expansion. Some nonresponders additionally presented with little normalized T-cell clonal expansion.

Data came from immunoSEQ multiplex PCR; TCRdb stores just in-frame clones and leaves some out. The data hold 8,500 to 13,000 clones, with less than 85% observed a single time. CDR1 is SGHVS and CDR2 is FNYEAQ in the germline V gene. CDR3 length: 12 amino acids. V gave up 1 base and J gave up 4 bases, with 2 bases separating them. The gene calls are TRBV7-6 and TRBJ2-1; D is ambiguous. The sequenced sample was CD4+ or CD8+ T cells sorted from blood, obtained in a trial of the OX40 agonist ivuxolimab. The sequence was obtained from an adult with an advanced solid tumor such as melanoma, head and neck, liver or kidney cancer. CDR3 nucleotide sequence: TGTGCCAGCAGCTTAGATTACAATGAGCAGTTCTTC. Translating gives CASSLDYNEQFF.